This TCR beta chain was documented in a study of sequential checkpoint blockade in melanoma. Study details: DNA from about a hundred pretreatment tumor samples underwent TCRβ immunosequencing.

Assay: immunoSEQ multiplex PCR; the TCRdb copy retains only in-frame clones and omits some. The sample carries roughly 20,000 clones, around 25% recorded once. Treatment denoted: randomized to nivolumab then ipilimumab (arm A) or the reverse (arm B). For this clone: No antigen is known for it.

Study results and caveats: In arm A, pretreatment tumor clonality was associated with response.

The starting material was tumor tissue (inferred from file names), obtained from a patient given nivolumab and ipilimumab in sequence. The receptor's source is a human donor with melanoma.

DNA for the CDR3: TGCGCCAGCAGCCAAGTGTGGGGGGCGAGAAGCACCGGGGAGCTGTTTTTT. It codes for CASSQVWGARSTGELFF. This sequence joins TRBV4-1 and TRBJ2-2; either TRBD1 or TRBD2 may supply D (6 bases each). The germline V and J ends were trimmed by 1 base and 4 bases, with 16 bases remaining between them. CDR3 size: 17 residues. Germline V gene lookup returns CDR1 MGHRA and CDR2 YSYEKL.